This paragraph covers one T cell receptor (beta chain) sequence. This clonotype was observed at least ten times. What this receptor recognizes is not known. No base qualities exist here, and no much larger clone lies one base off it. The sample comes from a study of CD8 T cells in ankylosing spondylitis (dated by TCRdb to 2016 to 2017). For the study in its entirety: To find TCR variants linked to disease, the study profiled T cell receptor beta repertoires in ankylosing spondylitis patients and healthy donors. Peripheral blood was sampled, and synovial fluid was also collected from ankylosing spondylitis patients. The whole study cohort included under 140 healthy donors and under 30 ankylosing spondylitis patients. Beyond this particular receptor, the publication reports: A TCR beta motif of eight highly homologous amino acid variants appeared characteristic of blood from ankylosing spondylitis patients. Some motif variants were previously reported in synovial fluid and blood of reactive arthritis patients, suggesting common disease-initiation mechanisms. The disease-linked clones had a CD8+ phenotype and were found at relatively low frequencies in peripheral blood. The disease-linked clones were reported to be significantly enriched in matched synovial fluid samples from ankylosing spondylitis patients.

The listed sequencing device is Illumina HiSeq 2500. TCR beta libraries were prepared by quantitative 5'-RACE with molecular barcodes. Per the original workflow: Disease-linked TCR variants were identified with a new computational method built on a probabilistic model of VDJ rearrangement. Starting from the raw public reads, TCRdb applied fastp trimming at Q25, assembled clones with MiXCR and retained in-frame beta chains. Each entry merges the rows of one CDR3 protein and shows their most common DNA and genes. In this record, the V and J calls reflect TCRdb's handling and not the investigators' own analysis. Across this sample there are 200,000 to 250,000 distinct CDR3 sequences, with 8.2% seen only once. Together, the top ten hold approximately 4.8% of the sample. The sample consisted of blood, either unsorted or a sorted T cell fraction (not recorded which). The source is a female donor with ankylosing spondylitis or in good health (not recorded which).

The CDR3 in this case is CASSDRAYGYTF. Here is the DNA: TGTGCCAGCTCTGACAGGGCCTATGGCTACACCTTC. The V and J segments used are TRBV9 and TRBJ1-2, with 7 bases in between that match TRBD1. Including the terminal cysteine and phenylalanine, the CDR3 comprises 12 residues. The CDR3 DNA has 36 bases and is translated from base 1. The germline V gene provides CDR1 SGDLS and CDR2 YYNGEE. V is cut back by 7 bases and J by 4 bases, with 4 bases in the junction unmatched.